The clone carrying this TCR beta chain was recorded many times. Its antigen remains unknown. V was shortened by 4 bases and J by 2 bases, with 9 bases between the two germline ends. The CDR3 is 13 amino acids. The germline V gene encodes CDR1 MNHEY and CDR2 SMNVEV (reference sequence). TCRdb recomputed calls from the reads with MiXCR, one row per CDR3 protein. The sample shows fewer than 550,000 distinct CDR3 sequences, about 17% of them seen only once. These data are taken from a study of T cell repertoires in cytomegalovirus infection. The study, taken as a whole, reports: The ex vivo response showed dominance by HLA-C-restricted CMV-specific TCR beta clonotypes. Adding up the frequency of public TCR beta families identified people who carried CMV plus the relevant HLA.

The rearrangement joins TRBV27 to TRBJ2-7; no reliable D call. The TCR was taken from a human donor in good health (CMV status not recorded). Some clones in this sample may be carry-over from other donors' samples. The source material was CD8+ T cells from PBMCs. This CDR3 is CASSYRVTYEQYF. The DNA for the CDR3 is TGTGCCAGCAGTTACCGGGTTACCTACGAGCAGTACTTC.